The present T cell receptor beta chain was sequenced within a study of identical twins. Points from the study as a whole: Low generation probability was overrepresented in out-of-frame alpha sequences shared by twins. While abundant cord blood beta clonotypes carried fewer insertions, memory repertoires showed no such pattern.

After removal of 3 bases from V and 4 bases from J, the junction contained 2 bases not matched to a gene. This CDR3 has 13 amino acids. Germline CDR1 is SEHNR and CDR2 is FQNEAQ (reference sequence). A remark on this clonotype: The antigen is undetermined.

TCRdb reprocessed the 5' RACE reads with MiXCR, giving one entry per CDR3 protein. The data show hundreds of thousands of distinct CDR3 sequences, less than 9.5% seen once. This receptor was identified in a woman under 30 in good health. The V call is TRBV7-9, the J call TRBJ2-5; 7 bases fit TRBD2. Input material: memory (CD45RO+) T cells sorted from blood. The DNA of the CDR3 is TGTGCCAGCAGCTTGCCTAGCGGAGAGACCCAGTACTTC. Residues: CASSLPSGETQYF.